This TCR beta chain was profiled in a study of T cells in Graves' hyperthyroidism and ophthalmopathy. Template material for amplifying TCR beta CDR3 regions consisted of RNA transcripts. An initial round of RT-PCR targeting the TCR CDR3 relied on the HTBI primer set. TCRdb redid the calling of the multiplex PCR reads with MiXCR, one entry per CDR3 protein. The sample lists approximately 640,000 distinct CDR3 sequences; around 16% were seen once. There are 14 residues in the CDR3. V lost 5 bases to trimming and J lost 5 bases; unmatched junction nucleotides: 5. Looked up from germline, CDR1 is LNHDA and CDR2 is SQIVND (reference sequence). Study-wide findings and caveats: Also found in blood were most expanded thyroid clonotypes above 0.001.

In its sample, this clonotype was seen many times. Antigen: not known. The V and J genes are TRBV19 and TRBJ2-1, with 8 nucleotides matching TRBD2. The specimen was blood. This TCR derives from a middle-aged man with Graves' hyperthyroidism. The DNA for the CDR3 is TGTGCCAGTAGTCTTCGGACTAGCAACAATGAGCAGTTCTTC. As protein: CASSLRTSNNEQFF.